These 32 T cell receptor beta chains came from one sample sequenced in a study of blood T cells in healthy people across ages. Primers used in a second PCR of roughly 6 to 11 cycles were a sample-barcoded 5' primer and a J-beta primer mix. In TCRdb, the 5' RACE reads were re-called with MiXCR into one record per CDR3 protein. The table has some 1,500,000 distinct CDR3 sequences, under 55% seen once. Sequencing was done on a sample of blood. These receptors all stem from a woman aged 18-29 years in good health.

The V and J genes are TRBV12-3 or TRBV12-4 and TRBJ2-3, with TRBD1 matching 7 bases. With V trimmed by 4 bases and J by 3 bases, 7 bases remained unmatched. This CDR3 is built from 15 residues. CDR3 DNA: TGTGCCAGCAGTTGGGCGACAGGGTTGACAGATACGCAGTATTTT. Amino acid sequence: CASSWATGLTDTQYF.

In its sample, this clonotype was seen a few times. V usage is TRBV4-1 and J usage is TRBJ2-1, with 9 bases fitting TRBD2. Germline CDR1 is MGHRA and CDR2 is YSYEKL. The CDR3 has 18 amino acids. V was clipped by 4 bases and J by 1 base; unmatched bases: 11. This chain's CDR3 is CASSPGRAGGLSYNEQFF. The CDR3 DNA follows: TGCGCCAGCAGCCCCGGAAGGGCGGGAGGGTTGTCCTACAATGAGCAGTTCTTC.

This clonotype was observed a few times. V gene TRBV20-1 combines with J gene TRBJ1-3; 9 bases align to TRBD1. Germline lookup yields CDR1 DFQATT and CDR2 SNEGSKA (reference sequence). V dropped 6 bases and J dropped 2; count of bases not matched to a gene: 8. The CDR3 runs 15 residues. CDR3 protein: CSARRRTGAGNTIYF. In DNA form, the CDR3 reads TGCAGTGCCAGGAGGCGGACAGGGGCTGGAAACACCATATATTTT.

V usage is TRBV7-9 and J usage is TRBJ1-2; possible D gene TRBD1, 6 bases. V was clipped by 4 bases and J by 7 bases, with 16 bases between them. The CDR3 is 14 amino acids. Germline loops: CDR1 SEHNR, CDR2 FQNEAQ (reference sequence). Here the CDR3 DNA reads TGTGCCAGCAGCTCACAGGGAATCAATGGTGGCTACACCTTC. It specifies CASSSQGINGGYTF.

As for this clonotype: Compared with germline, one end of the junction differs, possibly owing to a read error. V is TRBV6-5 and J is TRBJ1-2, with 9 bases identical to TRBD1. Germline CDR1 is MNHEY and CDR2 is SVGAGI. The CDR3 has 18 residues. CDR3 amino acids: CANSYLTGQGILNYGYTF. The CDR3 region has the DNA TGTGCCAACAGTTACCTAACGGGACAGGGTATTCTTAACTATGGCTACACCTTC.

The rearrangement uses TRBV28 and TRBJ2-7, with TRBD1 matching 8 bases. Germline loops: CDR1 MDHEN, CDR2 SYDVKM. This CDR3 region has 14 residues. With 5 bases clipped from V and 4 bases from J, the junction kept 7 bases outside the gene matches. The CDR3 sequence is CASSGQGNIYEQYF. For the CDR3, the DNA is TGTGCCAGCAGTGGACAGGGTAATATATACGAGCAGTACTTC.

This clonotype was counted at least ten times. This chain joins TRBV7-9 and TRBJ2-7; TRBD2 agrees at 8 bases. J was trimmed by 2 bases and V by 6 bases; bases with no gene match: 3. The CDR3 loop spans 13 amino acids. Per the germline V gene, CDR1 is SEHNR and CDR2 is FQNEAQ (reference sequence). The CDR3 DNA reads TGTGCCAGCAGTTCGGGACTAGCCTACGAGCAGTACTTC. This encodes CASSSGLAYEQYF. Full variable domain (outside the CDR3, taken from reference TRBV7-9 and TRBJ2-7): DTGVSQNPRHKITKRGQNVTFRCDPISEHNRLYWYRQTLGQGPEFLTYFQNEAQLEKSRLLSDRFSAERPKGSFSTLEIQRTEQGDSAMYLCASSSGLAYEQYFGPGTRLTVT.

V and J are TRBV29-1 and TRBJ1-2, with no clear D. This CDR3 region has 14 residues. Germline values: CDR1 SQVTM, CDR2 ANQGSEA. The V end was cut by 6 bases, the J end by 4 bases, with 18 bases between. The CDR3 is CSVRTAGMAYGYTF. CDR3 sequence (DNA): TGCAGCGTCCGAACAGCGGGAATGGCCTATGGCTACACCTTC.

This chain connects TRBV4-2 to TRBJ1-2; 7 bases align to TRBD1. This CDR3 has 15 residues. V was pared by 0 bases and J by 3 bases, with 4 bases of the junction left unmatched. The germline CDR1 and CDR2 sequences are LGHNA and YNFKEQ. CDR3 DNA: TGTGCCAGCAGCCAAGAACAGGGGCGGGACTATGGCTACACCTTC. Translation gives CASSQEQGRDYGYTF.

The rearrangement joins TRBV4-2 to TRBJ2-5; 7 positions match TRBD2. The junction had 10 bases not matched to a gene; V was cut back by 1 base and J by 11 bases. The CDR3 is 14 residues long. The germline CDR1 and CDR2 sequences are LGHNA and YNFKEQ. DNA for the CDR3: TGTGCCAGCAGCCAAGTGGTTTCGGGAGGTGAGCAGTACTTC. This sequence encodes CASSQVVSGGEQYF.

This clonotype turned up a few times. V usage is TRBV5-1 and J usage is TRBJ1-5; weak D call: TRBD1 (5 bases). Trimming stripped 3 bases from V and 3 bases from J, with 13 bases between. The V gene's germline CDR1 is SGHRS and CDR2 YFSETQ. This CDR3 contains 15 residues. The CDR3 is CASSSVGPNNQPQHF. DNA of the CDR3: TGCGCCAGCAGCTCGGTGGGACCTAACAATCAGCCCCAGCATTTT.

This clonotype came up many times. The chain has TRBV12-3 or TRBV12-4 and TRBJ1-1; D not certain. There are 13 residues in the CDR3. V lost 3 bases, J lost 1 base, and 6 bases lay in between. The CDR3 bases are TGTGCCAGCAGTTTTAGCGAGAACACTGAAGCTTTCTTT. This encodes CASSFSENTEAFF.

The chain combines TRBV7-9 with TRBJ2-7, with unresolved D. V was pared by 5 bases and J by 8 bases, with 10 bases between. Germline CDR1 and CDR2: SEHNR and FQNEAQ (reference sequence). This CDR3 has 11 amino acids. The CDR3 is CASSQELKQYF. For the CDR3, the DNA is TGTGCCAGCAGCCAAGAGCTGAAGCAGTACTTC.

The rearrangement uses TRBV4-2 and TRBJ1-5, with TRBD1 identical over 9 bases. V lost 3 bases to trimming and J lost 1 base; unmatched junction nucleotides: 7. CDR3 size: 17 residues. Germline V gives CDR1 LGHNA, CDR2 YNFKEQ. The chain's CDR3 is CASSQVGQGSSNQPQHF. The CDR3 DNA reads as TGTGCCAGCAGCCAGGTTGGACAGGGGAGCAGCAATCAGCCCCAGCATTTT.

The sample holds a few counts of this clonotype. The gene calls are TRBV7-2 and TRBJ2-3, with D perhaps TRBD2 (6 bases). The CDR3 loop spans 14 amino acids. Germline lookup yields CDR1 SGHTA and CDR2 FQGNSA. V shed 6 bases and J shed 4 bases, with 14 bases lying between them. The CDR3 loop is CASSSSPGADTQYF. The DNA for the CDR3 is TGTGCCAGCAGTTCGAGCCCGGGGGCAGATACGCAGTATTTT. Supplemented by reference TRBV7-2 and TRBJ2-3, the full variable domain reads GAGVSQSPSNKVTEKGKDVELRCDPISGHTALYWYRQSLGQGLEFLIYFQGNSAPDKSGLPSDRFSAERTGGSVSTLTIQRTQQEDSAVYLCASSSSPGADTQYFGPGTRLTVL.

J is TRBJ2-4 and V is TRBV6-1, with D tentatively TRBD1 or TRBD2 (6 bases each). The closer fit of TRBJ2-7 to the DNA end suggests the J call may be wrong. The CDR3 loop spans 15 amino acids. Germline values: CDR1 MNHNS, CDR2 SASEGT. The CDR3 region has the DNA TGTGCCAGCATCTGGAGAGGGGGGTCGAGCTACGAGCAGTACTTC. Amino acids: CASIWRGGSSYEQYF.

This sequence joins TRBV14 and TRBJ1-1; D perhaps matches TRBD1 (6 bases). The CDR3 runs 14 residues. V was clipped by 4 bases and J by 4 bases, with 13 bases between them. Germline V gene sequence: CDR1 SGHDN, CDR2 FVKESK. The CDR3 DNA follows: TGTGCCAGCAGCCTCATGAGGACAGCCACTGAAGCTTTCTTT. Translated: CASSLMRTATEAFF.

V usage is TRBV5-1 and J usage is TRBJ2-5, with D perhaps matching TRBD1 (5 bases). Near its end, the DNA agrees better with TRBJ2-7, so the J call may be wrong. Germline V CDR1 and CDR2: SGHRS, YFSETQ. The CDR3 extends over 15 amino acids. The CDR3: CASSPGSAGMDEQYF. CDR3 nucleotides: TGCGCCAGCAGCCCAGGCTCAGCAGGGATGGACGAGCAGTACTTC.

This chain connects TRBV20-1 to TRBJ2-7; D might be TRBD1 or TRBD2, each matching 5 bases. This CDR3 has 14 residues. The germline gives CDR1 DFQATT, CDR2 SNEGSKA (reference sequence). Trimming shortened V by 3 bases and J by 3 bases, and 15 bases separated the two germline ends. The CDR3 protein is CSASFPGRIYEQYF. The CDR3 DNA reads TGCAGTGCTAGTTTTCCGGGGCGGATCTACGAGCAGTACTTC.

In its sample, this clonotype was seen many times. The chain joins TRBV5-1 to TRBJ2-1; D remains ambiguous. The length of the CDR3 is 15 residues. Germline CDR1 SGHRS, CDR2 YFSETQ. Trimming took 4 bases from V and 0 from J, leaving 11 bases between them. The CDR3, as DNA: TGCGCCAGCAGCGGAGCGACGAGCTCCTACAATGAGCAGTTCTTC. It codes for CASSGATSSYNEQFF. The full variable domain, its missing parts supplied by reference TRBV5-1 and TRBJ2-1, is KAGVTQTPRYLIKTRGQQVTLSCSPISGHRSVSWYQQTPGQGLQFLFEYFSETQRNKGNFPGRFSGRQFSNSRSEMNVSTLELGDSALYLCASSGATSSYNEQFFGPGTRLTVL.

This clonotype was counted only a few times. The J gene is TRBJ2-7, the V gene TRBV12-3 or TRBV12-4, with D possibly being TRBD2 (5 bases). This CDR3 is 12 amino acids long. The V end lost 6 bases, the J end lost 3 bases, and 9 bases lay between the germline ends. The CDR3 region is CASSKGVYEQYF. In DNA form, the CDR3 reads TGTGCCAGCAGCAAGGGAGTCTACGAGCAGTACTTC.

The V and J genes are TRBV12-3 or TRBV12-4 and TRBJ2-7; unclear D gene. The CDR3 spans 15 residues. V gave up 5 bases and J gave up 3 bases, with 17 bases separating them. CDR3 nucleotide sequence: TGTGCCAGCAGTACAAGGGTGAACAGCATCTACGAGCAGTACTTC. Residues: CASSTRVNSIYEQYF.

The gene calls are TRBV4-2 and TRBJ2-6; D remains unclear. CDR3 length equals 17 residues. Germline CDR1 is LGHNA and CDR2 is YNFKEQ. Trimming took off 2 bases at V and 2 bases at J, with 13 bases between the two ends. This CDR3 is CASSQSPSRPGANVLTF. The CDR3 nucleotides are TGTGCCAGCAGCCAATCCCCCTCACGGCCTGGGGCCAACGTCCTGACTTTC.

V gene TRBV21-1 combines with J gene TRBJ2-7; the table assigns TRBD2, which was not confirmed against the DNA. TRBV21-1 is flagged as a pseudogene. The CDR3 has 14 residues. The CDR3 reads CASRWTVGEYEQYF. The CDR3 DNA follows: TGTGCCAGCCGATGGACGGTTGGGGAGTACGAGCAGTACTTC.

This clonotype showed up just a few times. The chain carries TRBV7-2 and TRBJ2-7; 8 bases align to TRBD1. Germline V gives CDR1 SGHTA, CDR2 FQGNSA. The V segment lost 1 base and the J segment 5 bases; nucleotides outside the gene matches: 7. This CDR3 spans 15 amino acids. The CDR3 DNA follows: TGTGCCAGCAGCTTAGGGGTGCAGGGGGCGCACGAGCAGTACTTC. Translating gives CASSLGVQGAHEQYF.

This chain links TRBV20-1 with TRBJ2-1; D is ambiguous. The germline V gene has CDR1 DFQATT and CDR2 SNEGSKA (reference sequence). CDR3 length: 15 amino acids. Trimming shortened V by 0 bases and J by 8 bases, and 17 bases separated the two germline ends. The CDR3 reads CSARDLAGPIDEQFF. As DNA, the CDR3 is TGCAGTGCTAGAGATCTGGCAGGCCCCATCGATGAGCAGTTCTTC.

This clonotype was detected a few times. V is TRBV5-5 and J is TRBJ1-1; tentative D call: TRBD1 (6 bases). Trimming shortened V by 2 bases and J by 3 bases, and 11 bases separated the two germline ends. Germline CDR1 is SGHKS and CDR2 is YYEKEE (reference sequence). The CDR3 is 14 amino acids. The CDR3 DNA reads TGTGCCAGCAGCTTATGGGGGCGCGACACTGAAGCTTTCTTT. Its translation: CASSLWGRDTEAFF. Supplemented by reference TRBV5-5 and TRBJ1-1, the full variable domain reads DAGVTQSPTHLIKTRGQQVTLRCSPISGHKSVSWYQQVLGQGPQFIFQYYEKEERGRGNFPDRFSARQFPNYSSELNVNALLLGDSALYLCASSLWGRDTEAFFGQGTRLTVV.

J is TRBJ1-5 and V is TRBV24-1; TRBD1 matches 9 bases. In germline, CDR1 is KGHDR, CDR2 SFDVKD. V shed 3 bases and J 4 bases; nucleotides not matched to a gene: 9. The CDR3 is made up of 17 amino acids. As DNA, the CDR3 is TGTGCCACCAGTGATGGTTGGGACAGGGAGGGAAATCAGCCCCAGCATTTT. Encoded protein: CATSDGWDREGNQPQHF.

This clonotype was seen a single time. Compared with germline, one end of the junction differs, possibly owing to a read error. The chain couples TRBV20-1 to TRBJ1-6; D perhaps matches TRBD1 (5 bases). CDR3 length equals 15 residues. CDR1 and CDR2 (germline): DFQATT, SNEGSKA (reference sequence). CDR3 in DNA: TGCAGTGCTAGAGGTACCGGGACGGGAAATTCACCCCCCCACTTT. It encodes CSARGTGTGNSPPHF.

This clonotype was detected only a few times. V gene TRBV20-1 combines with J gene TRBJ1-1; 9 bases map to TRBD1. The J segment lost 3 bases and the V segment lost 2 bases, leaving 7 bases of the junction unmatched. CDR1 is DFQATT and CDR2 is SNEGSKA in the germline V gene (reference sequence). This CDR3 spans 15 amino acids. CDR3 sequence: CSARQQGAADTEAFF. The CDR3 coding sequence is TGCAGTGCTAGACAACAGGGGGCGGCCGACACTGAAGCTTTCTTT.

V usage is TRBV5-1 and J usage is TRBJ2-7, with D possibly matching TRBD1 (6 bases). The germline gives CDR1 SGHRS, CDR2 YFSETQ. This CDR3 spans 14 amino acids. Trimming stripped 4 bases from V and 3 bases from J, with 14 bases between. The DNA for the CDR3 is TGCGCCAGCAGCGCCGACAGGCTAATCTACGAGCAGTACTTC. Residues: CASSADRLIYEQYF.

This clonotype showed up many times. The J gene is TRBJ2-3, the V gene TRBV5-1; D might be TRBD2 (6 bases). The V gene lost 3 bases and the J gene lost 3 bases, with 8 bases spanning the gap. The CDR3 totals 13 residues. Germline CDR1 and CDR2: SGHRS and YFSETQ. The CDR3 DNA follows: TGCGCCAGCAGCTCAGCGGGTACAGATACGCAGTATTTT. As protein: CASSSAGTDTQYF. The variable domain in full, with the rest retrieved from reference TRBV5-1 and TRBJ2-3, is KAGVTQTPRYLIKTRGQQVTLSCSPISGHRSVSWYQQTPGQGLQFLFEYFSETQRNKGNFPGRFSGRQFSNSRSEMNVSTLELGDSALYLCASSSAGTDTQYFGPGTRLTVL.